Below, 2 T cell receptor beta chains from the same sample are listed, as sequenced in a study of shared clonotypes between healthy human individuals. Some clones are missing from TCRdb's copy, which holds only in-frame ones; the method was immunoSEQ multiplex PCR. The sample lists roughly 500,000 clones, approximately 95% occurring once. Source material: naive CD4+ T cells sorted from blood. This sample's subset: CD45RA+ positively selected. These receptors were collected from a woman aged 25 to 39 in good health.

The rearrangement uses TRBV9 and TRBJ2-1; 8 bases are shared with TRBD2. CDR1 and CDR2 from the germline V gene are SGDLS and YYNGEE. The ends lost 4 bases at V and 4 bases at J; junction bases unmatched: 7. The CDR3 totals 15 residues. This CDR3 is CASSYSGTAYNEQFF. CDR3 in DNA: TGTGCCAGCAGCTATAGCGGGACTGCTTACAATGAGCAGTTCTTC.

A single count supports this clone. The chain joins TRBV6-5 to TRBJ2-7; a possible D gene is TRBD1 (5 bases). Germline loops: CDR1 MNHEY, CDR2 SVGAGI. Between the trimmed V and J ends, which lost 0 bases and 1 base, there was a span of 10 bases. CDR3 length equals 15 residues. The CDR3 reads CASSYSAGRSYEQYF. DNA for the CDR3: TGTGCCAGCAGTTACTCGGCAGGGCGTTCCTACGAGCAGTACTTC.